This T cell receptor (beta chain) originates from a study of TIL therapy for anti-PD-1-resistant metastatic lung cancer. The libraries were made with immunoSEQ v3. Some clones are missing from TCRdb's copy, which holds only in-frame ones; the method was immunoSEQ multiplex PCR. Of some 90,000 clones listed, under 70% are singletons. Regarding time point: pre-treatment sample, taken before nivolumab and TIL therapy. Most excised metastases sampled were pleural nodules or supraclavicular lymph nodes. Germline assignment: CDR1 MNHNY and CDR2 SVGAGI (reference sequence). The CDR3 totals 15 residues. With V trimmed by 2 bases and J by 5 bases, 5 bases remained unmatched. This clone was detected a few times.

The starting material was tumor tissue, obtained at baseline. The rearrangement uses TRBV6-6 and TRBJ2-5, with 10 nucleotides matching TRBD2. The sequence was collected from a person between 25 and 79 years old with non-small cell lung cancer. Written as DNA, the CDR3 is TGTGCCAGCAGTTACCCCCAGCGGGGGGGGGAGACCCAGTACTTC. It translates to CASSYPQRGGETQYF.